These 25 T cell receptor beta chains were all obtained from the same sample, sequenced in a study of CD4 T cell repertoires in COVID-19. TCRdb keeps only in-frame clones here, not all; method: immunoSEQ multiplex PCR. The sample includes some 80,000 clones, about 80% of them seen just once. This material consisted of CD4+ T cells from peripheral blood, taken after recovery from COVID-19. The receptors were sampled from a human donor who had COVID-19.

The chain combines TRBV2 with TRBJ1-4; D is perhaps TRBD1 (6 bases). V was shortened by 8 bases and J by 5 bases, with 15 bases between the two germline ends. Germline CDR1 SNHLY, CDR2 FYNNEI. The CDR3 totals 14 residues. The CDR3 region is CASSQGRNNEKLFF. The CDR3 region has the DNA TGTGCCAGCTCCCAGGGGCGGAACAATGAAAAACTGTTTTTT.

CDR3 DNA sequence: TGTGCCAGCACCCAACAGCGATTCTATGGCTACACCTTC. Translation: CASTQQRFYGYTF. V and J are TRBV7-9 and TRBJ1-2; D is unclear. The CDR3 runs to 13 residues. Germline CDR1 and CDR2: SEHNR and FQNEAQ (reference sequence). Trimming left V 7 bases short and J 4 bases short, with 13 bases between.

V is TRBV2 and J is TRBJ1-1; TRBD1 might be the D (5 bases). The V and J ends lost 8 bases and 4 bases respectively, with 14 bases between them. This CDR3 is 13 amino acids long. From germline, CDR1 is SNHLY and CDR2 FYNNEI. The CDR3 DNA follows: TGTGCCAGCCAGGTCATGGGGACCACTGAAGCTTTCTTT. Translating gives CASQVMGTTEAFF.

The CDR3 nucleotides are TGTGCCAGCAGCTTGTTTTCTGGACAGGGGGAGACCCAGTACTTC. As protein: CASSLFSGQGETQYF. The J gene is TRBJ2-5, the V gene TRBV7-2, with 9 positions matching TRBD1. V shed 3 bases and J 5 bases; nucleotides not matched to a gene: 7. The V gene's germline CDR1 is SGHTA and CDR2 FQGNSA. The CDR3 covers 15 residues.

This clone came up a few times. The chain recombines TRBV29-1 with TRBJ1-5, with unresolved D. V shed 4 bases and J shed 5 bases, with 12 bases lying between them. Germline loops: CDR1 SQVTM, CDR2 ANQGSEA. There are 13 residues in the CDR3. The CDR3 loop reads CSVAEYRDQPQHF. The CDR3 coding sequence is TGCAGCGTTGCCGAATACAGAGATCAGCCCCAGCATTTT. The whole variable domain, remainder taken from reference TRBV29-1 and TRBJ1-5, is SAVISQKPSRDICQRGTSLTIQCQVDSQVTMMFWYRQQPGQSLTLIATANQGSEATYESGFVIDKFPISRPNLTFSTLTVSNMSPEDSSIYLCSVAEYRDQPQHFGDGTRLSIL.

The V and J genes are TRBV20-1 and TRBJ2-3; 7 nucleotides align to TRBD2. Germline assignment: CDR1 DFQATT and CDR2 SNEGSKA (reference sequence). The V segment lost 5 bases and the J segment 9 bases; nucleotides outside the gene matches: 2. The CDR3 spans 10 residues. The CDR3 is CSASGLTQYF. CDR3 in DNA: TGCAGTGCTTCGGGACTAACGCAGTATTTT.

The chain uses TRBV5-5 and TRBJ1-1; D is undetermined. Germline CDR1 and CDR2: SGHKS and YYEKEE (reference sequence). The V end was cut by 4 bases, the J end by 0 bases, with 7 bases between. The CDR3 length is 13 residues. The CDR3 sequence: CASSAYMNTEAFF. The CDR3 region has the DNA TGTGCCAGCAGCGCATACATGAACACTGAAGCTTTCTTT.

CDR3 DNA sequence: TGTGCCAGCAGCGCAGCGGGGGTGGCCTCCTACGAGCAGTACTTC. It yields the protein CASSAAGVASYEQYF. The chain has TRBV6-5 and TRBJ2-7; TRBD2 aligns across 8 bases. The germline gives CDR1 MNHEY, CDR2 SVGAGI. The CDR3 is 15 amino acids. Trimming cost V 6 bases and J 0 bases; bases outside gene matches: 7.

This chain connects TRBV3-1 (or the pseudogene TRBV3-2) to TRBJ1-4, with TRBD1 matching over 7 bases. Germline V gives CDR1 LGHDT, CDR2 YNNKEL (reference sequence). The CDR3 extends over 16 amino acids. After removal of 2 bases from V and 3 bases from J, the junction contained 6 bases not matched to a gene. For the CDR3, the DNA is TGTGCCAGCAGCCAATCCAGGGGGTTACCTAATGAAAAACTGTTTTTT. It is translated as CASSQSRGLPNEKLFF.

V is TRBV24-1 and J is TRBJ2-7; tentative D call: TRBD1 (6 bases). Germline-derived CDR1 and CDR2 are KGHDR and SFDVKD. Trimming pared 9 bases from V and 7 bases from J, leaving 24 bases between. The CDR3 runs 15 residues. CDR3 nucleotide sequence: TGTGCCACCTGGATTCGGGGACACAAAAATGGAGAGCAGTACTTC. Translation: CATWIRGHKNGEQYF.

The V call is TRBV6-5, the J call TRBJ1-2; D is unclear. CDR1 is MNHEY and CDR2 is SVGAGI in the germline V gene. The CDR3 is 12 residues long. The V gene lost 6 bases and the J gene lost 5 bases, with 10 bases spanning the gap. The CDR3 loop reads CASRDWRYGYTF. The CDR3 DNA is TGTGCCAGCAGGGATTGGAGGTATGGCTACACCTTC.

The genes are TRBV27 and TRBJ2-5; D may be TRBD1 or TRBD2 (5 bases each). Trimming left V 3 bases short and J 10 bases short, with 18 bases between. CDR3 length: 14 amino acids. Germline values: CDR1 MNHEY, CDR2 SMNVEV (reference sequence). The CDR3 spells CASSFTRGAPLQYF. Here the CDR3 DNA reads TGTGCCAGCAGTTTTACCCGGGGCGCTCCACTCCAGTACTTC.

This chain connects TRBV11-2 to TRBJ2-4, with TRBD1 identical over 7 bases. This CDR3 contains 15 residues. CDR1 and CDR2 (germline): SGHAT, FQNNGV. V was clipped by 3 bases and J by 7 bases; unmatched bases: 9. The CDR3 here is CASSFTGAGSNIQYF. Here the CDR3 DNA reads TGTGCCAGCAGCTTCACAGGGGCTGGGTCGAACATTCAGTACTTC.

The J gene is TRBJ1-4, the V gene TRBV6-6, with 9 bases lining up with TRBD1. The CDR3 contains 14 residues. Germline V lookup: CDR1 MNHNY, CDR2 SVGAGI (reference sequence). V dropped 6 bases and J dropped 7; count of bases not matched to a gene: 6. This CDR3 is CASRPQGAGEKLFF. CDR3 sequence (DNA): TGTGCCAGCAGACCACAGGGGGCAGGTGAAAAACTGTTTTTT.

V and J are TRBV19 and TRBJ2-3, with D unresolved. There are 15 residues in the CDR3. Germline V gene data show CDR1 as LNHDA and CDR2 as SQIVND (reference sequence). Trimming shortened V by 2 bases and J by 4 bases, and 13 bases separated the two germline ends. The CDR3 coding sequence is TGTGCCAGTAGTATAAGGAGTGGTGCTCCAGATACGCAGTATTTT. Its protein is CASSIRSGAPDTQYF.

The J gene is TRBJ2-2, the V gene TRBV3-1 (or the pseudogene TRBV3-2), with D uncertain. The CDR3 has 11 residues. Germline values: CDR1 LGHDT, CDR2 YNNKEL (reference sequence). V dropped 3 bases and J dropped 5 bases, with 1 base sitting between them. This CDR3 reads CASSHTGELFF. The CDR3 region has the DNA TGTGCCAGCAGCCATACCGGGGAGCTGTTTTTT.

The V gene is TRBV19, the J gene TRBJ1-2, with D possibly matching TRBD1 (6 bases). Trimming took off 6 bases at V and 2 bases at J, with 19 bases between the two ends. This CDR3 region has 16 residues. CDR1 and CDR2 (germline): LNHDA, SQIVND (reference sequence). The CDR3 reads CASSTQGTRGNYGYTF. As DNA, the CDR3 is TGTGCCAGTAGCACACAGGGCACCAGGGGAAACTATGGCTACACCTTC.

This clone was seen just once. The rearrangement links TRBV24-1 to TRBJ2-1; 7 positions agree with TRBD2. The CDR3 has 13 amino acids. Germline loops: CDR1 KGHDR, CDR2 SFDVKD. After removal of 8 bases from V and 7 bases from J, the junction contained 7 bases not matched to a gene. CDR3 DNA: TGTGCCACCATTGGCGGGAGTAGGAATGAGCAGTTCTTC. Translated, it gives CATIGGSRNEQFF.

CDR3 nucleotides: TGTGCCAGCAGTCCCCATAAACACTACGAGCAGTACTTC. Translating it yields CASSPHKHYEQYF. This chain uses TRBV28 with TRBJ2-7; D remains ambiguous. Per germline, CDR1 MDHEN and CDR2 SYDVKM. The germline V and J ends were trimmed by 5 bases and 3 bases, with 11 bases remaining between them. The CDR3 is 13 residues long. Complete variable domain (other parts from reference TRBV28 and TRBJ2-7): DVKVTQSSRYLVKRTGEKVFLECVQDMDHENMFWYRQDPGLGLRLIYFSYDVKMKEKGDIPEGYSVSREKKERFSLILESASTNQTSMYLCASSPHKHYEQYFGPGTRLTVT.

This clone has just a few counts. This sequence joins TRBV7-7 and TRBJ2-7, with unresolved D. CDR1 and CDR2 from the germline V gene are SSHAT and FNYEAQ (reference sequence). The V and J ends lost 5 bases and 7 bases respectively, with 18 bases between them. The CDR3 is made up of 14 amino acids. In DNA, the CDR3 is TGTGCCAGCAGCCCCCACCTGGGGTTCATGGAGCAGTACTTC. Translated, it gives CASSPHLGFMEQYF.

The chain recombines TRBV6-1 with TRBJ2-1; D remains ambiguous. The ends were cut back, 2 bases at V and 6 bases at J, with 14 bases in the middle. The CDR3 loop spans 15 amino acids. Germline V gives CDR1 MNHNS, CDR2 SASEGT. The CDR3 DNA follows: TGTGCCAGCAGTGAAAGGTCCCTTGGGGTCAATGAGCAGTTCTTC. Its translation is CASSERSLGVNEQFF.

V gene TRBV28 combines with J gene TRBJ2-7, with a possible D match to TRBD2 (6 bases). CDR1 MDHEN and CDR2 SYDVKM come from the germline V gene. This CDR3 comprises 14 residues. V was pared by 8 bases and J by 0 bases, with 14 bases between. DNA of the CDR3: TGTGCCAGCGCTGCGCTGGGGGGCTCCTACGAGCAGTACTTC. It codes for CASAALGGSYEQYF.

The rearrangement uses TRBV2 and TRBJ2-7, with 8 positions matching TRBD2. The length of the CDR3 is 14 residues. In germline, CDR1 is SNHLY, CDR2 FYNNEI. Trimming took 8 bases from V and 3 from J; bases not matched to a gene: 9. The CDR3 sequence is CASRGRSGGYEQYF. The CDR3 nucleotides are TGTGCCAGCCGGGGGCGAAGCGGGGGCTACGAGCAGTACTTC. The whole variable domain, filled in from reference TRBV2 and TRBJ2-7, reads EPEVTQTPSHQVTQMGQEVILRCVPISNHLYFYWYRQILGQKVEFLVSFYNNEISEKSEIFDDQFSVERPDGSNFTLKIRSTKLEDSAMYFCASRGRSGGYEQYFGPGTRLTVT.

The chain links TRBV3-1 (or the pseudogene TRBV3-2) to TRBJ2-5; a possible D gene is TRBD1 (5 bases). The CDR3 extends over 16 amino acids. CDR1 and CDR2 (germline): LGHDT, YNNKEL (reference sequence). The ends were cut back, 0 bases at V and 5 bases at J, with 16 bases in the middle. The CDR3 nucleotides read TGTGCCAGCAGCCAAGATTCTGCGTTTTCAGGGGAGACCCAGTACTTC. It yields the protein CASSQDSAFSGETQYF.

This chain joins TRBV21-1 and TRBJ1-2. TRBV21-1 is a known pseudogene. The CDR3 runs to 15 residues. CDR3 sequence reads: CASSKASPEANGYTF. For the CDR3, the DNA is TGTGCCAGCAGCAAGGCGAGTCCTGAGGCCAATGGCTACACCTTC.